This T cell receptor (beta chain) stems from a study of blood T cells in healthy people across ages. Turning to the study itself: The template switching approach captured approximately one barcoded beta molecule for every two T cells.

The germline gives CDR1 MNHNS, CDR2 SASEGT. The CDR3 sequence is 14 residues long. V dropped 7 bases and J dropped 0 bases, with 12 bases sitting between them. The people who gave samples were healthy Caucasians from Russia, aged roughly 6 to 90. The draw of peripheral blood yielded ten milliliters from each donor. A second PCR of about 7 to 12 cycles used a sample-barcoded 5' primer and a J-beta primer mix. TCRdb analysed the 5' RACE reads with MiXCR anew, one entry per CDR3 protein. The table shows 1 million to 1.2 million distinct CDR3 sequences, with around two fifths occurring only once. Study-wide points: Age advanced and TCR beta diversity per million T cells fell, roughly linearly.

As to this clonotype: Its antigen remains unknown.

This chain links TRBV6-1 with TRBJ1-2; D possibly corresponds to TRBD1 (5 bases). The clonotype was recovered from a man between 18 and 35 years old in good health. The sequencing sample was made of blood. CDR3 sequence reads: CASKVTDTNYGYTF. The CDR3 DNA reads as TGTGCCAGCAAGGTGACGGACACTAACTATGGCTACACCTTC.